A selection of T cell receptor beta chains follows, all from one sample in a study of control samples from healthy donors and cancer patients. TCRdb keeps only in-frame clones here, not all; method: immunoSEQ multiplex PCR. The sample consists of roughly 180,000 clones, about 93% of them appearing once. Sequenced input: blood. All receptors derive from a woman aged 60 to 75 in good health. Both conserved end residues are part of each CDR3. D genes are given only for firm matches. The size entry is marked missing in some rows and otherwise reads once, few, many or a size class.

v_call,j_call,d_call,clone_size,cdr3_aa,cdr3_nt
TRBV15,TRBJ1-1,-,-,CATSRDLDTPEAFF,TGTGCCACCAGCAGGGACCTAGATACCCCTGAAGCTTTCTTT
TRBV15,TRBJ1-5,-,many,CATSWAVESNQPQHF,TGTGCCACCAGCTGGGCGGTCGAGAGCAATCAGCCCCAGCATTTT
TRBV27,TRBJ1-1,TRBD1,-,CASSRDRVMNTEAFF,TGTGCCAGCAGCCGGGACAGGGTCATGAACACTGAAGCTTTCTTT
TRBV7-3,TRBJ1-4,TRBD1,-,CASSRQGGEKLFF,TGTGCCAGCAGCAGACAGGGCGGTGAAAAACTGTTTTTT
TRBV6-1,TRBJ2-5,-,-,CASSEVLGETQYF,TGTGCCAGCAGTGAAGTGTTAGGGGAGACCCAGTACTTC
TRBV10-1,TRBJ2-4,-,-,CASSGRITKNIQYF,TGCGCCAGCAGTGGGCGGATCACCAAAAACATTCAGTACTTC
TRBV18,TRBJ1-1,TRBD1,-,CASSAGNRGNTEAFF,TGTGCCAGCTCAGCGGGAAACAGGGGGAACACTGAAGCTTTCTTT
TRBV18,TRBJ1-1,-,once,CASSPQPGGSTEAFF,TGTGCCAGCTCACCGCAGCCGGGAGGAAGCACTGAAGCTTTCTTT
TRBV18,TRBJ1-4,-,once,CASSPPDRPREKLFF,TGTGCCAGCTCACCTCCCGACAGGCCCAGGGAAAAACTGTTTTTT
TRBV19,TRBJ1-5,-,-,CASSKGQGQPQHF,TGTGCCAGTAGTAAAGGACAAGGTCAGCCCCAGCATTTT
TRBV7-9,TRBJ1-3,TRBD1,-,CASSYGQASSGNTIYF,TGTGCCAGCAGCTACGGACAGGCGAGCTCTGGAAACACCATATATTTT
TRBV7-5,TRBJ2-5,-,once,CARSLAGGGETQYF,TGTGCCAGAAGCTTAGCCGGGGGGGGCGAGACCCAGTACTTC
TRBV4-1,TRBJ1-2,TRBD1,once,CASSQSSPGQGVQFVGYGYTF,TGCGCCAGCAGCCAATCATCACCGGGACAGGGGGTTCAGTTCGTAGGGTATGGCTACACCTTC
TRBV18,TRBJ1-6,TRBD1,-,CASSPRTGRDGSPLHF,TGTGCCAGCTCACCCCGGACAGGGCGGGATGGTTCACCCCTCCACTTT
TRBV6-2/TRBV6-3,TRBJ1-5,TRBD1,-,CASSYLGQAKLSNQPQHF,TGTGCCAGCAGTTACCTGGGACAGGCTAAGCTCAGCAATCAGCCCCAGCATTTT
TRBV25-1,TRBJ2-3,TRBD1,-,CASARTGTHTDTQYF,TGTGCCAGCGCAAGGACAGGGACCCACACAGATACGCAGTATTTT
TRBV5-1,TRBJ1-4,TRBD1,-,CASSLVLASTGELFF,TGCGCCAGCAGCTTGGTCTTGGCCTCAACAGGGGAACTGTTTTTT
TRBV5-1,TRBJ1-3,-,once,CASSEGSSGNTIYF,TGCGCCAGCAGCGAGGGGAGTTCTGGAAACACCATATATTTT
TRBV3-1/TRBV3-2,TRBJ2-5,TRBD2,once,CASSQDIASGGAQYF,TGTGCCAGCAGCCAAGATATCGCTAGCGGGGGGGCCCAGTACTTC
TRBV6-5,TRBJ2-1,TRBD2,-,CASATSWGHEQFF,TGTGCCAGCGCGACTAGCTGGGGTCATGAGCAGTTCTTC
TRBV29-1,TRBJ2-7,-,-,CSVGQDHEQYF,TGCAGCGTCGGGCAGGACCACGAGCAGTACTTC
TRBV11-2,TRBJ2-5,-,-,CASSLGLASFQNQETQYF,TGTGCCAGCAGCTTAGGCCTAGCGTCTTTCCAGAACCAAGAGACCCAGTACTTC